Listed below are T cell receptor beta chains from one sample, sequenced in a study of blood T cell repertoires in COVID-19. Generated by immunoSEQ multiplex PCR, the TCRdb table keeps only in-frame clones and is missing some. The sample shows some 200,000 clones, around nine tenths of them seen only once. Sequencing was performed on PBMCs or T cells enriched from blood (not recorded which). Every receptor here comes from a man aged 25-45 years in a cohort exposed to, infected with or recovered from COVID-19 (not recorded which). CDR3s include the opening cysteine and the closing phenylalanine or tryptophan. D genes are given only for firm matches. Where a row states a size, it is once, few, many or the class of an expanded clone; other rows omit it.

J: TRBJ1-5
V: TRBV3-1/TRBV3-2
size: .
D: TRBD1
DNA: TGTGCCAGCAGCAGGACAGGGAACAATCAGCCCCAGCATTTT
CDR3: CASSRTGNNQPQHF

J: TRBJ1-1
V: TRBV5-1
size: .
D: .
DNA: TGCGCCAGTTCAGGGGTAGGGAGCACTGAAGCTTTCTTT
CDR3: CASSGVGSTEAFF

J: TRBJ1-4
V: TRBV2
size: .
D: .
DNA: TGTGCCAGCACCCCGGCTGTGGCAGGGCGACGTGAAAAACTGTTTTTT
CDR3: CASTPAVAGRREKLFF

J: TRBJ2-1
V: TRBV7-9
size: .
D: .
DNA: TGTGCCAGCAGACTCGGGACTTCGTACAATGAGCAGTTCTTC
CDR3: CASRLGTSYNEQFF

J: TRBJ1-5
V: TRBV5-5
size: few
D: .
DNA: TGTGCCAGCAGCCCTAGTGGGCGGGATAATCAGCCCCAGCATTTT
CDR3: CASSPSGRDNQPQHF

J: TRBJ2-1
V: TRBV5-8
size: once
D: TRBD2
DNA: TGTGCCAGCAGCGCGAACCCTAGGACTAGCGGGAGCCAGTTCTTC
CDR3: CASSANPRTSGSQFF

J: TRBJ2-3
V: TRBV29-1
size: once
D: .
DNA: TGCAGCGTTGACCCCGGCACAGATACGCAGTATTTT
CDR3: CSVDPGTDTQYF

J: TRBJ2-3
V: TRBV28
size: .
D: .
DNA: TGTGCCAGCAGTTTGAGGAGCGATCCAGATACGCAGTATTTT
CDR3: CASSLRSDPDTQYF

J: TRBJ2-7
V: TRBV7-9
size: .
D: TRBD2
DNA: TGTGCCAGCAGCACCATAGCGGGCCGACCCTACGAGCAGTACTTC
CDR3: CASSTIAGRPYEQYF

J: TRBJ2-7
V: TRBV7-8
size: .
D: .
DNA: TGTGCCAGCAGCTTAGTTTACAGGGACAACGAGCAGTACTTC
CDR3: CASSLVYRDNEQYF

J: TRBJ2-4
V: TRBV5-6
size: .
D: .
DNA: TGTGCCAGCAGCTTCGCTACCAAAAACATTCAGTACTTC
CDR3: CASSFATKNIQYF

J: TRBJ2-1
V: TRBV9
size: .
D: .
DNA: TGTGCCAGCAGCGTACAGGGACTGGGCTCCTACAATGAGCAGTTCTTC
CDR3: CASSVQGLGSYNEQFF

J: TRBJ2-7
V: TRBV15
size: .
D: .
DNA: TGTGCCACCAGCACAGAAAGGGGTAAGGCCTACGAGCAGTACTTC
CDR3: CATSTERGKAYEQYF

J: TRBJ2-1
V: TRBV6-4
size: .
D: .
DNA: TGTGCCAGCAGTGACGACATCTACAATGAGCAGTTCTTC
CDR3: CASSDDIYNEQFF

J: TRBJ1-2
V: TRBV6-5
size: .
D: .
DNA: TGTGCCAGCAGTTCCCTCTTTGAGGATGGCTACACCTTC
CDR3: CASSSLFEDGYTF

J: TRBJ2-1
V: TRBV19
size: .
D: .
DNA: TGTGCCAGTAGTATGGTTTTGCTGACAGCGAGCTCCTACAATGAGCAGTTCTTC
CDR3: CASSMVLLTASSYNEQFF

J: TRBJ1-5
V: TRBV19
size: .
D: .
DNA: TGTGCCAGTAGTATTAACAGCCAGCCCCAGCATTTT
CDR3: CASSINSQPQHF

J: TRBJ2-3
V: TRBV7-3
size: .
D: TRBD2
DNA: TGTGCCAGCAGCCCCACCGGCGGGAGGGCCACAGATACGCAGTATTTT
CDR3: CASSPTGGRATDTQYF

J: TRBJ2-1
V: TRBV28
size: .
D: TRBD2
DNA: TGTGCCAGCGGGAGGGCCAGGAATGAGCAGTTCTTC
CDR3: CASGRARNEQFF

J: TRBJ2-3
V: TRBV6-5
size: .
D: TRBD2
DNA: TGTGCCAGCAGGACGGGAGGTACAGATACGCAGTATTTT
CDR3: CASRTGGTDTQYF

J: TRBJ2-2
V: TRBV7-6
size: .
D: .
DNA: TGTGCCAGCAGCCTAACGCACACCGGGGAGCTGTTTTTT
CDR3: CASSLTHTGELFF

J: TRBJ2-7
V: TRBV7-2
size: .
D: .
DNA: TGTGCCAGCAGCTCTTACGCCGTAGGGCTAGCGAGCTCCTACGAGCAGTACTTC
CDR3: CASSSYAVGLASSYEQYF

J: TRBJ2-3
V: TRBV6-5
size: .
D: TRBD2
DNA: TGTGCCAGCACTATTCTAGCGGACCCAGATACGCAGTATTTT
CDR3: CASTILADPDTQYF

J: TRBJ1-2
V: TRBV12-3/TRBV12-4
size: .
D: .
DNA: TGTGCCAGCACCCCAACCCCCGGACAGTTCTACACCTTC
CDR3: CASTPTPGQFYTF

J: TRBJ1-1
V: TRBV6-5
size: .
D: TRBD1
DNA: TGTGCCGTACACTCAGGGGGCGGAAGCACTGAAGCTTTCTTT
CDR3: CAVHSGGGSTEAFF

J: TRBJ2-7
V: TRBV29-1
size: .
D: TRBD2
DNA: TGCAGCGTTCAACTAGCGGGAGTAGGGGAGCAGTACTTC
CDR3: CSVQLAGVGEQYF

J: TRBJ2-1
V: TRBV19
size: .
D: .
DNA: TGTGCCAGTAGTAGCTGGGAGCGCTCCTACAATGAGCAGTTCTTC
CDR3: CASSSWERSYNEQFF

J: TRBJ2-7
V: TRBV19
size: .
D: .
DNA: TGTGCCAGCGCCTCCGGGGGCTACGAGCAGTACTTC
CDR3: CASASGGYEQYF

J: TRBJ1-2
V: TRBV27
size: .
D: .
DNA: TGTGCCAGCAGTTATACTTTGGACAGCATCTATGGCTACACCTTC
CDR3: CASSYTLDSIYGYTF

J: TRBJ1-2
V: TRBV11-2
size: many
D: TRBD1
DNA: TGTGCCAGCAGCCTTGACAGGGGGCATGGCTACACCTTC
CDR3: CASSLDRGHGYTF

J: TRBJ2-2
V: TRBV5-1
size: .
D: .
DNA: TGCGTCAGCAGACTTTATCCGAACACCGGGGAGCTGTTTTTT
CDR3: CVSRLYPNTGELFF

J: TRBJ2-7
V: TRBV25-1
size: .
D: .
DNA: TGTGCCAGCAGTGTATCCGCCGCGGGTCCGTACGAGCAGTACTTC
CDR3: CASSVSAAGPYEQYF

J: TRBJ1-6
V: TRBV7-2
size: .
D: TRBD1
DNA: TGTGCCAGCAGCTTAGGGACAGGGGGCGGTTCACCCCTCCACTTT
CDR3: CASSLGTGGGSPLHF

J: TRBJ2-7
V: TRBV5-1
size: .
D: .
DNA: TGCGCCAGCAGCTTGTCGGCAGGGACCTACGAGCAGTACTTC
CDR3: CASSLSAGTYEQYF

J: TRBJ2-1
V: TRBV19
size: once
D: TRBD1
DNA: TGTGCCAGTAGTATCTTAGGGACAGGGGGGAATGAACAGTTCTTC
CDR3: CASSILGTGGNEQFF

J: TRBJ2-7
V: TRBV2
size: few
D: .
DNA: TGTGCCAGCACTGCGGGGAGCCTCTCCTACGAGCAGTACTTC
CDR3: CASTAGSLSYEQYF

J: TRBJ1-3
V: TRBV2
size: .
D: TRBD1
DNA: TGTGCCAGCAGGAGGAGAGCCGGGACAGGGGAGAAGGCAAACACCATATATTTT
CDR3: CASRRRAGTGEKANTIYF

J: TRBJ2-7
V: TRBV3-1/TRBV3-2
size: .
D: .
DNA: TGTGCCAGCAGCCAAGAGGAGGGAGGCCCATACGAGCAGTACTTC
CDR3: CASSQEEGGPYEQYF

J: TRBJ2-3
V: TRBV7-3
size: .
D: TRBD2
DNA: TGTGCCAGCAGCTTAATACGTAGCGGGTCAGATACGCAGTATTTT
CDR3: CASSLIRSGSDTQYF

J: TRBJ1-3
V: TRBV3-1/TRBV3-2
size: few
D: .
DNA: TGTGCCAGCAGCCCCGCGAGCCTGGGGGGCACCATATATTTT
CDR3: CASSPASLGGTIYF

J: TRBJ2-7
V: TRBV28
size: .
D: .
DNA: TGTGCCAGCAGTCTAGAAGGCAGGGGGCGGGAGGGGTACGAGCAGTACTTC
CDR3: CASSLEGRGREGYEQYF

J: TRBJ2-2
V: TRBV6-2/TRBV6-3
size: .
D: TRBD2
DNA: TGTGCCAGCAGTTACTCGGGAGCGGGAGTGAACACCGGGGAGCTGTTTTTT
CDR3: CASSYSGAGVNTGELFF

J: TRBJ2-7
V: TRBV10-2
size: once
D: TRBD1
DNA: TGCGCCAGCAGTATACTGGGACAGGGGGCTGGCGAGCAGTACTTC
CDR3: CASSILGQGAGEQYF

J: TRBJ2-2
V: TRBV9
size: .
D: .
DNA: TGTGCCAGCAGCCCGAGGCAGGGAATCGGGGAGCTGTTTTTT
CDR3: CASSPRQGIGELFF

J: TRBJ2-7
V: TRBV5-5
size: .
D: .
DNA: TGTGCCAGCAGCCCCCTCTCAGGCGACGAGCAGTACTTC
CDR3: CASSPLSGDEQYF

J: TRBJ1-1
V: TRBV5-1
size: .
D: TRBD1
DNA: TGCGCCAGCAGCCTCCTTCAGGGGGCGCGGACTGAAGCTTTCTTT
CDR3: CASSLLQGARTEAFF

J: TRBJ2-7
V: TRBV5-4
size: .
D: .
DNA: TGTGCCAGCAGCCCTTACGGAGTACCCTACGAGCAGTACTTC
CDR3: CASSPYGVPYEQYF

J: TRBJ1-6
V: TRBV19
size: .
D: TRBD1
DNA: TGTGCCAGTAGGGGGACAGGGACACTTAATTCACCCCTCCACTTT
CDR3: CASRGTGTLNSPLHF

J: TRBJ1-4
V: TRBV28
size: .
D: TRBD1
DNA: TGTGCCAGCAGTCCAACCGGGACAGGGGCAACTAATGAAAAACTGTTTTTT
CDR3: CASSPTGTGATNEKLFF

J: TRBJ1-2
V: TRBV7-9
size: .
D: TRBD1
DNA: TGTGCCAGCAGCCCCGTCAATCCCCCAACAGGGGCTAACTATGGCTACACCTTC
CDR3: CASSPVNPPTGANYGYTF

J: TRBJ1-5
V: TRBV13
size: .
D: .
DNA: TGTGCCAGCAGCTTAGGAGGGGTAAGCGGGCAGCCCCAGCATTTT
CDR3: CASSLGGVSGQPQHF

J: TRBJ2-1
V: TRBV28
size: .
D: TRBD2
DNA: TGTGCCAGCAGTTTATCGCTAGCGGCCCTCGGGAATGAGCAGTTCTTC
CDR3: CASSLSLAALGNEQFF

J: TRBJ2-7
V: TRBV28
size: .
D: .
DNA: TGTGCCAGCAGCATCCTTCTGAGTTACGAGCAGTACTTC
CDR3: CASSILLSYEQYF

J: TRBJ1-2
V: TRBV5-1
size: .
D: .
DNA: TGCGCCAGCAGCTTGGTGTACTACCCGACGGAGGGCTACACCTTC
CDR3: CASSLVYYPTEGYTF

J: TRBJ1-5
V: TRBV28
size: .
D: TRBD1
DNA: TGTGCCACCGATAATCGGGACAGTTTCAACAATCAGCCCCAGCATTTT
CDR3: CATDNRDSFNNQPQHF

J: TRBJ2-3
V: TRBV19
size: .
D: TRBD2
DNA: TGTGCCAGTAGTATTGTTGGGAAACCGCGGGGGGCGGGAGAATTTACAGATACGCAGTATTTT
CDR3: CASSIVGKPRGAGEFTDTQYF

J: TRBJ1-2
V: TRBV6-5
size: .
D: .
DNA: TGTGCCACCCGGGACGGGGGTGTCGATGGCTACACCTTC
CDR3: CATRDGGVDGYTF